This T cell receptor beta chain was sequenced for a study of T cell clonality in common variable immunodeficiency. Most patients and controls had Caucasian heritage. Blood samples were heparinized, roughly 4.5 to 8.5 ml per donor. Study-level results: Compared with healthy controls, CVID subjects showed increased TCRbeta clonality, mostly in about a third. Compared with controls, CVID subjects had fewer shared TCRbeta clones.

Germline V gives CDR1 MRHNA, CDR2 SNTAGT. The junction had 10 bases not matched to a gene; V was cut back by 6 bases and J by 4 bases. The CDR3 has 16 amino acids. This clone was seen at least ten times. What it binds is not known. The read falls 3 residues short of the CDR3 end, and the missing part is taken from the germline J gene. Here immunoSEQ multiplex PCR was the method, and the copy in TCRdb shows in-frame clones only, minus some. Listed for the sample are 35,000 or so clones, none seen a single time. This receptor was identified in a person between 18 and 70 years old in good health. The chain employs TRBV6-4 and TRBJ2-3, with TRBD1 matching over 10 bases. The sample comprised peripheral blood mononuclear cells. Partial CDR3 DNA: TGTGCCAGCAGCCCCGGACAGGGGGAAATGTCAGATACG. It translates to CASSPGQGEMSDT. The entire CDR3 protein is CASSPGQGEMSDTQYF.